The 16 T cell receptor beta chains presented below share a single source sample, sequenced in a study of human T cells and chemical hapten exposure. Time point: pre-sensitization, week 0. Treatment reported: therapeutic diphenylcyclopropenone sensitization with weekly scalp DPC. TCRdb redid the calling of the RACE reads with MiXCR, one entry per CDR3 protein. The sample carries about 180,000 distinct CDR3 sequences, 25% to 30% recorded once. The material was whole blood, obtained in connection with sensitization to the hapten diphenylcyclopropenone (DPC). These receptors originate from a woman in her twenties or thirties with alopecia areata. Some clones in this sample may be carry-over from other donors' samples.

There are a few counts of this clonotype. The V and J genes are TRBV4-3 and TRBJ1-4; D may be TRBD1 (6 bases). V was shortened by 4 bases and J by 7 bases, with 10 bases between the two germline ends. Germline V gene data show CDR1 as LGHNA and CDR2 as YSLEER. This CDR3 contains 13 residues. The CDR3 bases are TGCGCCAGCAGCCCGGAGGGGGGTGAAAAACTGTTTTTT. It is translated as CASSPEGGEKLFF.

The rearrangement links TRBV20-1 to TRBJ2-1; 10 positions agree with TRBD2. The CDR3 is made up of 17 amino acids. V lost 0 bases, J lost 6 bases, and 11 bases stayed unmatched. Germline CDR1 and CDR2: DFQATT and SNEGSKA (reference sequence). DNA for the CDR3: TGCAGTGCTAGAGATCTAGGGGTTCTAGCGGGGGCCAATGAGCAGTTCTTC. Its protein is CSARDLGVLAGANEQFF.

This clonotype came up a few times. CDR3 in amino acids: CAQRQGVYEQYF. As DNA, the CDR3 is TGTGCCCAGAGACAGGGGGTTTACGAGCAGTACTTC. The chain recombines TRBV2 with TRBJ2-7, with 9 bases identical to TRBD1. This CDR3 is built from 12 residues. Germline lookup yields CDR1 SNHLY and CDR2 FYNNEI. J lost 4 bases, V lost 11 bases, and 6 bases had no gene match.

The gene calls are TRBV23-1 and TRBJ2-1; no definite D call. TRBV23-1 is designated an ORF whose function remains uncertain. CDR3 length equals 17 residues. V was cut by 8 bases and J by 9 bases, with 29 bases left in between. The CDR3 loop reads CASRNPARDTGPGEQFF. Here the CDR3 DNA reads TGCGCCAGCCGAAACCCAGCTAGAGACACGGGCCCTGGTGAGCAGTTCTTC.

The V call is TRBV12-3 or TRBV12-4, the J call TRBJ1-1; D call uncertain. There are 13 residues in the CDR3. Trimming shortened V by 5 bases and J by 7 bases, and 14 bases separated the two germline ends. CDR3 region: CASSLNGPDEAFF. The CDR3 nucleotides read TGTGCCAGCAGTCTAAATGGACCAGATGAAGCTTTCTTT.

Here the CDR3 reads CASSYYLARSNEQFF. CDR3 coding DNA: TGCGCCAGCAGCTACTACCTAGCCCGAAGCAATGAGCAGTTCTTC. The chain has TRBV4-1 and TRBJ2-1; the D gene is possibly TRBD2 (5 bases). Germline lookup yields CDR1 MGHRA and CDR2 YSYEKL. The CDR3 is 15 residues long. V shed 5 bases and J shed 6 bases, with 17 bases lying between them.

The genes are TRBV7-2 and TRBJ2-1; possibly TRBD1 or TRBD2 for D (6 bases each). Between the trimmed V and J ends, which lost 0 bases and 7 bases, there was a span of 13 bases. CDR1 SGHTA and CDR2 FQGNSA come from the germline V gene. The CDR3 consists of 15 residues. The CDR3 region has the DNA TGTGCCAGCAGCTTAGCGGGGGGCGACGGGAATGAGCAGTTCTTC. Translated: CASSLAGGDGNEQFF.

This clonotype has just a few counts. This chain connects TRBV11-2 to TRBJ1-1; tentative D call: TRBD1 (6 bases). The CDR3 spans 18 residues. The V end was cut by 0 bases, the J end by 0 bases, with 17 bases between. CDR1 and CDR2 (germline): SGHAT, FQNNGV. The CDR3 DNA sequence: TGTGCCAGCAGCTTAGATTGGGGGGCGGCAGCAATGAACACTGAAGCTTTCTTT. Residues: CASSLDWGAAAMNTEAFF.

The J gene is TRBJ2-2, the V gene TRBV5-1, with D uncertain. Germline CDR1 and CDR2: SGHRS and YFSETQ. The germline V and J ends were trimmed by 4 bases and 3 bases, with 10 bases remaining between them. This CDR3 contains 14 residues. CDR3 DNA: TGCGCCAGCAGCGTACAGCGATACACCGGGGAGCTGTTTTTT. Its translation is CASSVQRYTGELFF.

This clonotype was seen more than once but under ten times. The rearrangement uses TRBV10-3 and TRBJ2-6, with D maybe TRBD1 (5 bases). CDR1 and CDR2 from the germline V gene are ENHRY and SYGVKD. The CDR3 extends over 17 amino acids. The germline V and J ends were trimmed by 0 bases and 3 bases, with 12 bases remaining between them. The DNA for the CDR3 is TGTGCCATCAGTGAGTCATTTGCAGGGCTTGGGGCCAACGTCCTGACTTTC. Amino acids: CAISESFAGLGANVLTF.

CDR3 in DNA: TGCAGTGCTAGTTCGCCAGGGCTTAATGAAAAACTGTTTTTT. Translated, it gives CSASSPGLNEKLFF. V gene TRBV20-1 combines with J gene TRBJ1-4, with D possibly TRBD1 on 5 matching bases. This CDR3 is 14 amino acids long. The ends were cut back, 3 bases at V and 4 bases at J, with 12 bases in the middle. Germline lookup yields CDR1 DFQATT and CDR2 SNEGSKA (reference sequence).

In this sample, this clonotype turned up a few times. The chain recombines TRBV28 with TRBJ2-3; the match to TRBD2 covers 8 bases. Per the germline V gene, CDR1 is MDHEN and CDR2 is SYDVKM. This CDR3 contains 15 residues. J lost 2 bases, V lost 3 bases, and 4 bases had no gene match. As DNA, the CDR3 is TGTGCCAGCAGTTTCGCGGGAGGCCTCACAGATACGCAGTATTTT. Encoded protein: CASSFAGGLTDTQYF.

This clonotype was seen a few times. The rearrangement joins TRBV19 to TRBJ1-5; D ambiguous. Germline loops: CDR1 LNHDA, CDR2 SQIVND (reference sequence). The CDR3 length is 13 residues. The germline V and J ends were trimmed by 0 bases and 5 bases, with 5 bases remaining between them. CDR3 coding DNA: TGTGCCAGTAGTATAGACCCACATCAGCCCCAGCATTTT. It yields the protein CASSIDPHQPQHF. Filled out from reference TRBV19 and TRBJ1-5, the complete variable domain reads DGGITQSPKYLFRKEGQNVTLSCEQNLNHDAMYWYRQDPGQGLRLIYYSQIVNDFQKGDIAEGYSVSREKKESFPLTVTSAQKNPTAFYLCASSIDPHQPQHFGDGTRLSIL.

The J gene is TRBJ2-1, the V gene TRBV5-6; 12 bases are shared with TRBD1. J gave up 8 bases and V 5 bases, and 11 bases lay outside the gene matches. In germline, CDR1 is SGHDT, CDR2 YYEEEE. The CDR3 contains 16 residues. The CDR3 sequence: CASRRVGQGAMDEQFF. In DNA, the CDR3 is TGTGCCAGCAGAAGGGTGGGACAGGGGGCTATGGATGAGCAGTTCTTC.

CDR3 nucleotide sequence: TGTGCCAGCAGCCAAGTATCCCGTAGCGGGGGTAATGAGCAGTTCTTC. Protein product: CASSQVSRSGGNEQFF. The chain employs TRBV3-1 and TRBJ2-1; 9 bases are shared with TRBD2. Germline V gene lookup returns CDR1 LGHDT and CDR2 YNNKEL (reference sequence). This CDR3 region has 16 residues. The ends lost 1 base at V and 7 bases at J; junction bases unmatched: 8.

This clonotype showed up just a few times. The gene calls are TRBV11-1 and TRBJ1-6; 10 bases line up with TRBD1. The germline CDR1 and CDR2 sequences are SGHAT and FQDESV (reference sequence). J was trimmed by 7 bases and V by 5 bases; bases with no gene match: 5. The CDR3 is made up of 15 amino acids. CDR3 protein: CASSVVGQGNSPLHF. The CDR3 DNA follows: TGTGCCAGCAGCGTAGTGGGACAGGGGAATTCACCCCTCCACTTT. Drawing the rest from reference TRBV11-1 and TRBJ1-6, the complete variable domain is EAEVAQSPRYKITEKSQAVAFWCDPISGHATLYWYRQILGQGPELLVQFQDESVVDDSQLPKDRFSAERLKGVDSTLKIQPAELGDSAMYLCASSVVGQGNSPLHFGNGTRLTVT.